A selection of T cell receptor beta chains follows, all from one sample in a study of T cells after yellow fever vaccination. TCRdb itself ran the 5' RACE reads through MiXCR, one entry per CDR3 protein. The sample shows 400,000 to 450,000 distinct CDR3 sequences, around 19% of them seen only once. The material sequenced was PBMCs, taken before the yellow fever booster vaccination. These receptors were taken from a man aged 18-30 years who received the YFV17D yellow fever vaccine. The CDR3 runs from the conserved cysteine through the conserved F or W. A D gene is named only where the DNA matches it firmly. Size tells how often a clone was seen (once, few, many) or the class of an expanded clone, and some rows leave it out.

d_call: TRBD1
v_call: TRBV6-2/TRBV6-3
clone_size: few
j_call: TRBJ2-1
cdr3_nt: TGTGCCAGCAGACAGGACAGGGGAGTGGGTGAGCAGTTCTTC
cdr3_aa: CASRQDRGVGEQFF

d_call: .
v_call: TRBV5-1
clone_size: many
j_call: TRBJ1-4
cdr3_nt: TGCGCCAGCAGCTTGGCAATGTATGGGGGAGAACTGTTTTTT
cdr3_aa: CASSLAMYGGELFF

d_call: .
v_call: TRBV4-3
clone_size: .
j_call: TRBJ2-2
cdr3_nt: TGCGCCAGCAGCCAAGGAGTAGCGACGAACACCGGGGAGCTGTTTTTT
cdr3_aa: CASSQGVATNTGELFF

d_call: .
v_call: TRBV9
clone_size: few
j_call: TRBJ2-3
cdr3_nt: TGTGCCAGCAGTAGGACTCTCAGCGAAGATACGCAGTATTTT
cdr3_aa: CASSRTLSEDTQYF

d_call: .
v_call: TRBV5-1
clone_size: .
j_call: TRBJ1-4
cdr3_nt: TGCGCCAGCAGCTCACGGACAGTGCGTGGGAATGAAAAACTGTTTTTT
cdr3_aa: CASSSRTVRGNEKLFF

d_call: .
v_call: TRBV20-1
clone_size: .
j_call: TRBJ2-1
cdr3_nt: TGCAGTGCTGGGCGGCCCCGTGGGGACCGATACAATGAGCAGTTCTTC
cdr3_aa: CSAGRPRGDRYNEQFF

d_call: .
v_call: TRBV12-3/TRBV12-4
clone_size: .
j_call: TRBJ2-1
cdr3_nt: TGTGCCAGCAGGAACGGACAAGTTGTAATCTTC
cdr3_aa: CASRNGQVVIF

d_call: TRBD2
v_call: TRBV7-3
clone_size: few
j_call: TRBJ2-1
cdr3_nt: TGTGCCAGCAGCTCAGTCGGGACTAGAGAGAATGAGCAGTTCTTC
cdr3_aa: CASSSVGTRENEQFF

d_call: TRBD2
v_call: TRBV10-3
clone_size: few
j_call: TRBJ2-5
cdr3_nt: TGTGCCATCAGTTCTAGCGGGGGTGAAGGCCAAGAGACCCAGTACTTC
cdr3_aa: CAISSSGGEGQETQYF

d_call: .
v_call: TRBV7-9
clone_size: .
j_call: TRBJ1-1
cdr3_nt: TGTGCCAGCAGGCGAGCCCCTGAAGCTTTCTTT
cdr3_aa: CASRRAPEAFF

d_call: .
v_call: TRBV6-5
clone_size: .
j_call: TRBJ1-1
cdr3_nt: TGTGCCAGCAGACAGGGTCGGAACACTGAAGCTTTCTTT
cdr3_aa: CASRQGRNTEAFF

d_call: .
v_call: TRBV6-2/TRBV6-3
clone_size: few
j_call: TRBJ1-1
cdr3_nt: TGTGCCAGCAGTAAGGGGACCTCCGAAGCTTTCTTT
cdr3_aa: CASSKGTSEAFF

d_call: .
v_call: TRBV7-2
clone_size: many
j_call: TRBJ1-2
cdr3_nt: TGTGCCAGCAGCGACTACCACATTCGGAACTATGGCTACACCTTC
cdr3_aa: CASSDYHIRNYGYTF

d_call: .
v_call: TRBV2
clone_size: few
j_call: TRBJ1-5
cdr3_nt: TGTGCCAGCAGTAGACAGGCCCGCAATCAGCCCCAGCATTTT
cdr3_aa: CASSRQARNQPQHF

d_call: TRBD1
v_call: TRBV19
clone_size: .
j_call: TRBJ2-2
cdr3_nt: TGTGCCAGTAGTATTCCCGGGACAGGGGACACCGGGGAGCTGTTTTTT
cdr3_aa: CASSIPGTGDTGELFF

d_call: TRBD2
v_call: TRBV5-1
clone_size: few
j_call: TRBJ2-2
cdr3_nt: TGCGCCAGCAGCATGGGACTAGCGGGGGGATACCTGAACACCGGGGAGCTGTTTTTT
cdr3_aa: CASSMGLAGGYLNTGELFF

d_call: .
v_call: TRBV4-1
clone_size: .
j_call: TRBJ2-5
cdr3_nt: TGCGCCAGCAGCCAAGTTAGCCTTTCGACTAGTTTTGTTGTGGAGACCCAGTACTTC
cdr3_aa: CASSQVSLSTSFVVETQYF

d_call: .
v_call: TRBV7-6
clone_size: .
j_call: TRBJ2-3
cdr3_nt: TGTGCCAGCAGCCCGGGGGTTAGTGGGGATACGCAGTATTTT
cdr3_aa: CASSPGVSGDTQYF

d_call: .
v_call: TRBV7-9
clone_size: .
j_call: TRBJ2-7
cdr3_nt: TGTGCCAGCAGCACGGGACGGAGCTACGAGCAGTACTTC
cdr3_aa: CASSTGRSYEQYF

d_call: .
v_call: TRBV10-3
clone_size: few
j_call: TRBJ1-1
cdr3_nt: TGTGCCATCAGTGAAAACAGGGCTGATACTGAAGCTTTCTTT
cdr3_aa: CAISENRADTEAFF

d_call: .
v_call: TRBV28
clone_size: few
j_call: TRBJ1-2
cdr3_nt: TGTGCCAGCAGTTCCTCGGACAGCGCCCTTCTGAACACCTTC
cdr3_aa: CASSSSDSALLNTF

d_call: .
v_call: TRBV19
clone_size: few
j_call: TRBJ2-1
cdr3_nt: TGTGCCAGTAGTATACTGGGGGGAGGAAATGAGCAGTTCTTC
cdr3_aa: CASSILGGGNEQFF

d_call: .
v_call: TRBV7-9
clone_size: few
j_call: TRBJ2-1
cdr3_nt: TGTGCCAGCAATGAGCAGTTCTTC
cdr3_aa: CASNEQFF

d_call: .
v_call: TRBV6-1
clone_size: .
j_call: TRBJ2-1
cdr3_nt: TGTGCCAGCAGTCGGGAAAGGGGCGATGAGCAGTTCTTC
cdr3_aa: CASSRERGDEQFF

d_call: .
v_call: TRBV5-1
clone_size: few
j_call: TRBJ2-5
cdr3_nt: TGCGCCAGCAGCTCCGGCGCCGCGGCCCAAGAGACCCAGTACTTC
cdr3_aa: CASSSGAAAQETQYF

d_call: .
v_call: TRBV27
clone_size: few
j_call: TRBJ2-1
cdr3_nt: TGTGCCAGCAGTTTAAGGGGGATTGAGCAGTTCTTC
cdr3_aa: CASSLRGIEQFF

d_call: TRBD2
v_call: TRBV20-1
clone_size: many
j_call: TRBJ2-1
cdr3_nt: TGCAGTGCCAGCAGCGGAGAGAGCGGGGCAAATGAGCAGTTCTTC
cdr3_aa: CSASSGESGANEQFF

d_call: .
v_call: TRBV6-4
clone_size: many
j_call: TRBJ1-2
cdr3_nt: TGTGCCAGCAGTGACAGGGATGACGGCTACACCTTC
cdr3_aa: CASSDRDDGYTF

d_call: .
v_call: TRBV12-5
clone_size: few
j_call: TRBJ2-5
cdr3_nt: TGTGCTAGTGGCCCACCCCCGGGGGTAGAGACCCAGTACTTC
cdr3_aa: CASGPPPGVETQYF

d_call: TRBD1
v_call: TRBV7-2
clone_size: .
j_call: TRBJ2-3
cdr3_nt: TGTGCCAGCAGCTTCAGGGGACAGGGGAGGGATACGCAGTATTTT
cdr3_aa: CASSFRGQGRDTQYF

d_call: .
v_call: TRBV7-2
clone_size: many
j_call: TRBJ2-2
cdr3_nt: TGTGCCAGCAGCTTAGTTGTTGGTCTAAACACCGGGGAGCTGTTTTTT
cdr3_aa: CASSLVVGLNTGELFF

d_call: TRBD2
v_call: TRBV3-1
clone_size: few
j_call: TRBJ2-1
cdr3_nt: TGTGCCAGCAGCCGGACTAGCGGGCCCAATGAGCAGTTCTTC
cdr3_aa: CASSRTSGPNEQFF

d_call: TRBD2
v_call: TRBV11-2
clone_size: once
j_call: TRBJ2-3
cdr3_nt: TGTGCCAGCAGCTTCTATGCGGGGGGTATCGCGCAGTATTTT
cdr3_aa: CASSFYAGGIAQYF

d_call: .
v_call: TRBV18
clone_size: .
j_call: TRBJ2-7
cdr3_nt: TGTGCCAGCTCACTTGGCGGGGCAACCTACGAGCAGTACTTC
cdr3_aa: CASSLGGATYEQYF

d_call: .
v_call: TRBV10-3
clone_size: few
j_call: TRBJ1-2
cdr3_nt: TGTGCCATCAGTGAGTCGTCGGGTCTACAGCCCTATGGCTACACCTTC
cdr3_aa: CAISESSGLQPYGYTF

d_call: TRBD2
v_call: TRBV5-5
clone_size: .
j_call: TRBJ2-2
cdr3_nt: TGTGCCAGCCGACTCGGGACTAGGAACACCGGGGAGCTGTTTTTT
cdr3_aa: CASRLGTRNTGELFF

d_call: TRBD1
v_call: TRBV6-6
clone_size: .
j_call: TRBJ1-4
cdr3_nt: TGTGCCAGCCGGGACAGCTCACGAGAAAAACTGTTTTTT
cdr3_aa: CASRDSSREKLFF

d_call: .
v_call: TRBV5-6
clone_size: few
j_call: TRBJ2-1
cdr3_nt: TGTGCCAGCAGCTTTTTGGTTAGCGGCTCCTACAATGAGCAGTTCTTC
cdr3_aa: CASSFLVSGSYNEQFF

d_call: TRBD2
v_call: TRBV4-1
clone_size: .
j_call: TRBJ2-5
cdr3_nt: TGCGCCAGCAGCCAAGATAGCGGGGTTCAAGAGACCCAGTACTTC
cdr3_aa: CASSQDSGVQETQYF

d_call: .
v_call: TRBV4-1
clone_size: few
j_call: TRBJ1-3
cdr3_nt: TGCGCCAGCAGACAGTTAGGGGGAGGTCCTGGAAACACCATATATTTT
cdr3_aa: CASRQLGGGPGNTIYF